This is a list of T cell receptor beta chains from one sample in a study of T cell responses to AZD1222 COVID-19 vaccine. The protocol was immunoSEQ multiplex PCR, while the TCRdb copy is restricted to in-frame clones and leaves out a portion. Among some 120,000 clones listed, about 90% were seen once. The sample here was peripheral blood, taken on day 0 of AZD1222 vaccination. The receptors here all came from an adult in good health. Each CDR3 is given with its conserved first and last residue. Each record gives: CDR3 protein, CDR3 DNA, J gene, V gene, D gene, clone size. A D gene is named only where the DNA matches it firmly. The listing skips clone size in some rows; elsewhere it reads once, few, many or a size class.

CDR3: CASGVSGQETQYF
DNA: TGTGCCAGCGGGGTGTCAGGACAAGAGACCCAGTACTTC
J: TRBJ2-5
V: TRBV12-3/TRBV12-4
D: .
size: .

CDR3: CASRNGGAADMNTF
DNA: TGTGCCAGCAGGAATGGTGGGGCAGCTGACATGAACACCTTC
J: TRBJ1-2
V: TRBV28
D: .
size: .

CDR3: CASTAGELFF
DNA: TGTGCCAGCACCGCAGGGGAGCTGTTTTTT
J: TRBJ2-2
V: TRBV6-5
D: .
size: .

CDR3: CASSPSGLRGETQYF
DNA: TGTGCCAGCAGCCCTTCGGGACTCCGCGGGGAGACCCAGTACTTC
J: TRBJ2-5
V: TRBV3-1/TRBV3-2
D: .
size: .

CDR3: CASSIGGSGANVLTF
DNA: TGTGCCAGTAGTATCGGAGGATCTGGGGCCAACGTCCTGACTTTC
J: TRBJ2-6
V: TRBV19
D: .
size: .

CDR3: CASSLSGTGNTGELFF
DNA: TGTGCCAGCAGTTTATCGGGAACAGGGAACACCGGGGAGCTGTTTTTT
J: TRBJ2-2
V: TRBV27
D: .
size: .

CDR3: CASSLIGGRTGGYEQYF
DNA: TGCGCCAGCAGCTTAATCGGGGGACGGACAGGGGGCTACGAGCAGTACTTC
J: TRBJ2-7
V: TRBV5-1
D: TRBD1
size: .

CDR3: CASSLVNRDRRSYEQYF
DNA: TGTGCCAGCAGCTTGGTAAACCGGGACAGGAGATCCTACGAGCAGTACTTC
J: TRBJ2-7
V: TRBV5-6
D: TRBD1
size: .

CDR3: CASRSAGSHRELFF
DNA: TGTGCCAGCAGGTCTGCCGGGAGTCACAGGGAGCTGTTTTTT
J: TRBJ2-2
V: TRBV28
D: .
size: .

CDR3: CASSETGRATGELFF
DNA: TGTGCCAGCAGTGAGACAGGGCGGGCCACCGGGGAGCTGTTTTTT
J: TRBJ2-2
V: TRBV2
D: TRBD1
size: .

CDR3: CATSSPGTPTNEKLFF
DNA: TGTGCCACCAGCAGCCCCGGGACACCGACTAATGAAAAACTGTTTTTT
J: TRBJ1-4
V: TRBV15
D: .
size: .

CDR3: CASSEQPRGSGNTIYF
DNA: TGTGCCAGCAGTGAACAGCCGCGGGGTTCTGGAAACACCATATATTTT
J: TRBJ1-3
V: TRBV6-1
D: .
size: many

CDR3: CASSTGTSGSHEQFF
DNA: TGTGCCAGCAGCACCGGGACTAGCGGGAGCCATGAGCAGTTCTTC
J: TRBJ2-1
V: TRBV7-9
D: TRBD2
size: .

CDR3: CSVESRPRTDTQYF
DNA: TGCAGCGTTGAATCGCGTCCCCGCACAGATACGCAGTATTTT
J: TRBJ2-3
V: TRBV29-1
D: .
size: .

CDR3: CASSRGTGQETQYF
DNA: TGTGCCAGCAGTCGCGGGACGGGCCAAGAGACCCAGTACTTC
J: TRBJ2-5
V: TRBV6-5
D: .
size: .

CDR3: CASSSEYEQYF
DNA: TGTGCCAGCAGTTCGGAATACGAGCAGTACTTC
J: TRBJ2-7
V: TRBV28
D: .
size: once

CDR3: CASSPGDRVSPLHF
DNA: TGTGCCAGCTCACCAGGGGACAGGGTTTCACCCCTCCACTTT
J: TRBJ1-6
V: TRBV18
D: TRBD1
size: .

CDR3: CASSLAGATNEKLFF
DNA: TGTGCCAGCAGTTTGGCGGGAGCAACTAATGAAAAACTGTTTTTT
J: TRBJ1-4
V: TRBV28
D: .
size: .

CDR3: CASSPPSLDEQFF
DNA: TGTGCCAGCTCACCACCATCTCTGGATGAGCAGTTCTTC
J: TRBJ2-1
V: TRBV18
D: .
size: .

CDR3: CASSLVSFRGGYTF
DNA: TGTGCCAGCAGTTTAGTGAGCTTTAGGGGTGGCTACACCTTC
J: TRBJ1-2
V: TRBV27
D: .
size: .

CDR3: CASTPWLGYEQYF
DNA: TGTGCCAGCACTCCTTGGTTGGGCTACGAGCAGTACTTC
J: TRBJ2-7
V: TRBV27
D: .
size: .

CDR3: CASIRGGARAEDTQYF
DNA: TGTGCCAGCATCCGCGGGGGGGCGAGGGCGGAGGATACGCAGTATTTT
J: TRBJ2-3
V: TRBV28
D: TRBD2
size: .

CDR3: CASSEIGTAFGEKLFF
DNA: TGTGCCAGCAGTGAAATCGGGACAGCATTTGGTGAGAAACTGTTTTTT
J: TRBJ1-4
V: TRBV6-1
D: TRBD1
size: .

CDR3: CASSHRDRSPLYF
DNA: TGTGCCAGCAGCCACAGGGACAGGTCTCCCCTTTACTTC
J: TRBJ2-5
V: TRBV3-1/TRBV3-2
D: TRBD1
size: .

CDR3: CAPRGTYCPQHF
DNA: TGTGCCCCCCGCGGAACCTACTGTCCCCAGCATTTT
J: TRBJ1-5
V: TRBV24-1
D: .
size: .

CDR3: CASSSNQGRTEAFF
DNA: TGTGCCAGCAGCTCTAATCAGGGACGGACTGAAGCTTTCTTT
J: TRBJ1-1
V: TRBV7-9
D: .
size: .

CDR3: CASSEAPQPGSYEQYF
DNA: TGTGCCAGCAGTGAAGCCCCCCAGCCTGGGTCCTACGAGCAGTACTTC
J: TRBJ2-7
V: TRBV2
D: .
size: .

CDR3: CAWSPGAGNTEAFF
DNA: TGTGCCTGGAGTCCGGGGGCGGGGAACACTGAAGCTTTCTTT
J: TRBJ1-1
V: TRBV30
D: .
size: .

CDR3: CASSETSGAADTQYF
DNA: TGTGCCAGCAGCGAGACTAGCGGGGCGGCAGATACGCAGTATTTT
J: TRBJ2-3
V: TRBV6-4
D: TRBD2
size: many

CDR3: CASSPAGNSGQPQHF
DNA: TGTGCCAGCAGCCCCGCCGGGAACTCGGGTCAGCCCCAGCATTTT
J: TRBJ1-5
V: TRBV25-1
D: .
size: .

CDR3: CASSYSSGSYNEQFF
DNA: TGTGCCAGCAGTTACTCGTCAGGTTCCTACAATGAGCAGTTCTTC
J: TRBJ2-1
V: TRBV6-2/TRBV6-3
D: .
size: .

CDR3: CASSPGQGGEQYF
DNA: TGTGCCAGTAGTCCCGGACAGGGAGGAGAGCAGTACTTC
J: TRBJ2-7
V: TRBV19
D: TRBD1
size: .

CDR3: CASSRGLAGQETQYF
DNA: TGTGCCAGCAGCCGAGGACTAGCGGGGCAAGAGACCCAGTACTTC
J: TRBJ2-5
V: TRBV5-6
D: TRBD2
size: .

CDR3: CASSFKGATDTQYF
DNA: TGTGCCAGCAGTTTTAAGGGGGCGACAGATACGCAGTATTTT
J: TRBJ2-3
V: TRBV27
D: TRBD1
size: .

CDR3: CASSIQGRQYF
DNA: TGTGCCAGTAGTATACAGGGACGGCAGTACTTC
J: TRBJ2-7
V: TRBV19
D: .
size: once

CDR3: CASSYTRGDRGKLFF
DNA: TGTGCCAGCAGTTATACCAGGGGGGACAGGGGAAAACTGTTTTTT
J: TRBJ1-4
V: TRBV28
D: TRBD1
size: .

CDR3: CASTPGTGSSEQYF
DNA: TGTGCCAGTACCCCCGGGACAGGGTCATCCGAGCAGTACTTC
J: TRBJ2-7
V: TRBV19
D: TRBD1
size: .

CDR3: CASSLGGPLETQYF
DNA: TGCGCCAGCAGCCTGGGGGGGCCTCTGGAGACCCAGTACTTC
J: TRBJ2-5
V: TRBV5-1
D: .
size: .

CDR3: CASTEGDTGSYEQYF
DNA: TGTGCCAGCACAGAGGGGGATACGGGGTCCTACGAGCAGTACTTC
J: TRBJ2-7
V: TRBV25-1
D: .
size: .